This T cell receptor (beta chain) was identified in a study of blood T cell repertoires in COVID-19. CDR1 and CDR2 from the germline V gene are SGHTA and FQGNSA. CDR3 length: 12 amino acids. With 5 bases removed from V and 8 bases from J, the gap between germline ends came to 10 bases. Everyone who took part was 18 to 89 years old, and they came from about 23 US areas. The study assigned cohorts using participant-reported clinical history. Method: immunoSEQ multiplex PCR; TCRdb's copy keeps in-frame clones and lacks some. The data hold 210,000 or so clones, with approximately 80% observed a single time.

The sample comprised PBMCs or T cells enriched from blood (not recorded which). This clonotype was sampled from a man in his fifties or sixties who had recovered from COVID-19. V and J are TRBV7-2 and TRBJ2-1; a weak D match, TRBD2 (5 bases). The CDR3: CASSRTDYEQFF. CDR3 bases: TGTGCCAGCAGCCGGACTGATTATGAGCAGTTCTTC.